The 28 T cell receptor beta chains reported below all come from one sample, sequenced in a study of blood T cell repertoires in COVID-19. The assay was immunoSEQ multiplex PCR, and TCRdb's table has in-frame clones only and misses some. The sample contains tens of thousands of clones, roughly 84% of which appear only once. The material sequenced was peripheral blood. The receptors derive from a man aged 60 to 75 with COVID-19, enrolled during active disease.

The V gene is TRBV2, the J gene TRBJ2-3; 11 bases agree with TRBD2. This CDR3 is built from 15 residues. The trim removed 2 bases at V and 6 bases at J, leaving 4 bases unmatched. Germline CDR1 SNHLY, CDR2 FYNNEI. The CDR3 loop is CASSELAGGGDTQYF. CDR3 DNA sequence: TGTGCCAGCAGTGAACTAGCGGGGGGTGGGGATACGCAGTATTTT.

The genes are TRBV23-1 and TRBJ1-6; 9 bases map to TRBD1. TRBV23-1 is an open reading frame whose function is uncertain. The CDR3 covers 17 residues. Losses at the gene ends were 5 bases for V and 8 bases for J; bases not matched to a gene: 13. CDR3 loop: CASSYYRGPISYSPLHF. The CDR3 DNA sequence: TGCGCCAGCAGTTATTACAGGGGGCCAATTTCCTATTCACCCCTCCACTTT.

This clone has just a few counts. The DNA of the CDR3 is TGTGCCAGCAATGTCCCCACTTCTCATAATTCACCCCTCCACTTT. Protein product: CASNVPTSHNSPLHF. The chain carries TRBV28 and TRBJ1-6; D is undetermined. The CDR3 is made up of 15 amino acids. Per the germline V gene, CDR1 is MDHEN and CDR2 is SYDVKM. Deletions cut 7 bases from V and 5 bases from J, with 15 bases between.

V usage is TRBV15 and J usage is TRBJ2-7, with 8 bases matching TRBD2. V lost 0 bases, J lost 2 bases, and 3 bases stayed unmatched. The CDR3 sequence is 15 residues long. CDR1 and CDR2 from the germline V gene are LNHNV and YYDKDF (reference sequence). For the CDR3, the DNA is TGTGCCACCAGCAGAGAGGTGACTAGCGCCTACGAGCAGTACTTC. This encodes CATSREVTSAYEQYF.

The chain joins TRBV5-1 to TRBJ2-1; maybe TRBD1 (7 bases). The V end was cut by 0 bases, the J end by 3 bases, with 10 bases between. This CDR3 contains 15 residues. CDR1 and CDR2 (germline): SGHRS, YFSETQ. CDR3 amino acids: CASSLGQGLYNEQFF. CDR3 DNA: TGCGCCAGCAGCTTGGGACAGGGACTCTACAATGAGCAGTTCTTC.

The rearrangement joins TRBV6-5 to TRBJ2-1; TRBD2 agrees at 12 bases. The CDR3 length is 14 residues. Trimming at V came to 11 bases and at J to 7 bases, leaving 9 bases not matched to a gene. Per germline, CDR1 MNHEY and CDR2 SVGAGI. The CDR3 DNA reads TGTGCCCTCAAGGTCCTAGCGGGAGGGAATGAGCAGTTCTTC. Amino acid sequence: CALKVLAGGNEQFF.

This clone has more than one count but fewer than ten. This chain uses TRBV2 with TRBJ1-2, with TRBD1 as a possible D gene (6 bases). CDR3 length equals 14 residues. CDR1 SNHLY and CDR2 FYNNEI come from the germline V gene. With 1 base removed from V and 3 bases from J, the gap between germline ends came to 9 bases. The CDR3 sequence is CASSEGTDYYGYTF. The CDR3 bases are TGTGCCAGCAGTGAAGGGACAGACTACTATGGCTACACCTTC.

This chain connects TRBV18 to TRBJ2-7; D call uncertain. Germline values: CDR1 KGHSH, CDR2 LQKENI. This CDR3 comprises 11 residues. Trimming shortened V by 4 bases and J by 4 bases, and 5 bases separated the two germline ends. CDR3 in DNA: TGTGCCAGCTCACGGCAGTACGAGCAGTACTTC. This sequence encodes CASSRQYEQYF.

This chain uses TRBV3-1 (or the pseudogene TRBV3-2) with TRBJ1-6, with a tentative D call TRBD1 (6 bases). The germline V gene encodes CDR1 LGHDT and CDR2 YNNKEL (reference sequence). The CDR3 totals 17 residues. V was pared by 5 bases and J by 7 bases, with 21 bases between. The CDR3 reads CASSSMRGGFLNSPLHF. CDR3 DNA sequence: TGTGCCAGCAGCTCAATGAGAGGGGGATTCCTAAATTCACCCCTCCACTTT.

V and J are TRBV2 and TRBJ1-1, with D perhaps TRBD1 (5 bases). The CDR3 has 11 residues. Trimming left V 6 bases short and J 5 bases short, with 7 bases between. Germline CDR1 is SNHLY and CDR2 is FYNNEI. The CDR3 DNA reads as TGTGCCAGCAGCGGACATACTGAAGCTTTCTTT. This translates into CASSGHTEAFF.

CDR3 coding DNA: TGTGCCAGCAGTGAAGTGTGGGGGCGCGGATCCTACGAGCAGTACTTC. Its translation: CASSEVWGRGSYEQYF. This rearrangement joins TRBV6-1 to TRBJ2-7; D possibly corresponds to TRBD1 (6 bases). The CDR3 has 16 residues. Germline V gene data show CDR1 as MNHNS and CDR2 as SASEGT. The V gene lost 1 base and the J gene lost 1 base, with 14 bases spanning the gap.

The chain carries TRBV7-9 and TRBJ2-7, with 8 bases aligning to TRBD2. The CDR3 contains 12 residues. Trimming cost V 3 bases and J 7 bases; bases outside gene matches: 2. In germline, CDR1 is SEHNR, CDR2 FQNEAQ (reference sequence). The CDR3 here is CASSFGGREQYF. CDR3 sequence (DNA): TGTGCCAGCAGCTTCGGCGGGAGGGAGCAGTACTTC.

This clone occurred a few times. The V call is TRBV2, the J call TRBJ2-6, with TRBD2 as a possible D gene (5 bases). The CDR3 runs 17 residues. The ends were cut back, 6 bases at V and 0 bases at J, with 15 bases in the middle. CDR1 SNHLY and CDR2 FYNNEI come from the germline V gene. The CDR3 sequence is CASSQDQLASGANVLTF. CDR3 in DNA: TGTGCCAGCAGCCAAGATCAGCTAGCCTCTGGGGCCAACGTCCTGACTTTC.

The rearrangement links TRBV7-2 to TRBJ2-7; D is uncertain. CDR1 and CDR2 (germline): SGHTA, FQGNSA. CDR3 length equals 14 residues. V was pared by 5 bases and J by 0 bases, with 11 bases between. The CDR3: CASSAELNSYEQYF. CDR3 bases: TGTGCCAGCAGCGCCGAACTCAACTCCTACGAGCAGTACTTC.

V is TRBV19 and J is TRBJ2-1; 7 nucleotides line up with TRBD1. Trimming took 7 bases from V and 4 from J; bases not matched to a gene: 10. This CDR3 is built from 15 residues. In germline, CDR1 is LNHDA, CDR2 SQIVND (reference sequence). This CDR3 is CASKGLGQDYNEQFF. The CDR3, as DNA: TGTGCCAGTAAAGGGCTAGGACAGGATTACAATGAGCAGTTCTTC.

The chain has TRBV27 and TRBJ1-5, with a possible D match to TRBD1 (5 bases). This CDR3 has 13 residues. CDR1 is MNHEY and CDR2 is SMNVEV in the germline V gene (reference sequence). V was cut by 5 bases and J by 4 bases, with 9 bases left in between. The CDR3 bases are TGTGCCAGCAGTCTGACAGCTAATCAGCCCCAGCATTTT. It translates to CASSLTANQPQHF.

The genes are TRBV7-2 and TRBJ2-2; the match to TRBD2 covers 9 bases. Germline assignment: CDR1 SGHTA and CDR2 FQGNSA. Trimming removed 9 bases from V and 1 base from J; junction bases left unmatched: 6. The CDR3 has 15 residues. The CDR3 spells CARLLSGRNTGELFF. CDR3 DNA: TGTGCCAGACTCCTTAGCGGGAGGAACACCGGGGAGCTGTTTTTT.

This clone showed up just a few times. This sequence joins TRBV5-1 and TRBJ2-7; D unresolved. Trimming took 0 bases from V and 3 from J, leaving 10 bases between them. CDR3 length: 14 residues. Germline CDR1 and CDR2: SGHRS and YFSETQ. CDR3 sequence: CASSLGQTYYEQYF. In nucleotides, the CDR3 is TGCGCCAGCAGCTTGGGACAAACTTACTACGAGCAGTACTTC.

The rearrangement joins TRBV12-3 or TRBV12-4 to TRBJ1-4, with D possibly matching TRBD1 (5 bases). Trimming took 3 bases from V and 7 from J, leaving 9 bases between them. The CDR3 sequence is 13 residues long. The CDR3 here is CASSLGGFEKLFF. CDR3 sequence (DNA): TGTGCCAGCAGTTTGGGGGGATTTGAAAAACTGTTTTTT.

The genes are TRBV18 and TRBJ1-2; D is unclear. V was clipped by 2 bases and J by 3 bases, with 10 bases between them. The CDR3 loop spans 14 amino acids. Germline V gene sequence: CDR1 KGHSH, CDR2 LQKENI. The CDR3 region has the DNA TGTGCCAGCTCACCATGGCAAGAGGACTATGGCTACACCTTC. It is translated as CASSPWQEDYGYTF.

This chain connects TRBV24-1 to TRBJ1-5; tentatively, D is TRBD1 (5 bases). Germline V gives CDR1 KGHDR, CDR2 SFDVKD. Trimming removed 7 bases at V and 0 bases at J, with 12 bases between. The CDR3 spans 15 residues. The CDR3 bases are TGTGCCACCAGCGGGGGATGGGGTAGCAATCAGCCCCAGCATTTT. This gives the protein CATSGGWGSNQPQHF.

The chain recombines TRBV5-1 with TRBJ2-5, with 7 positions matching TRBD1. This CDR3 region has 14 residues. Germline CDR1 and CDR2: SGHRS and YFSETQ. J lost 1 base, V lost 3 bases, and 3 bases had no gene match. The CDR3 DNA follows: TGCGCCAGCAGCTGGGGGACAGCCCAAGAGACCCAGTACTTC. Amino acids: CASSWGTAQETQYF.

This clone appeared once. This rearrangement joins TRBV7-9 to TRBJ2-1, with D possibly matching TRBD2 (6 bases). Trimming removed 5 bases from V and 2 bases from J, with 19 bases in between. The CDR3 consists of 17 residues. The V gene's germline CDR1 is SEHNR and CDR2 FQNEAQ (reference sequence). The CDR3, as DNA: TGTGCCAGCAGCCCCCGACGTGTGCGGGAACCCTACAATGAGCAGTTCTTC. Translating it yields CASSPRRVREPYNEQFF.

This chain connects TRBV3-1 (or the pseudogene TRBV3-2) to TRBJ2-1, with 9 bases matching TRBD2. The CDR3 runs 15 residues. Germline V gives CDR1 LGHDT, CDR2 YNNKEL (reference sequence). V lost 6 bases to trimming and J lost 4 bases; unmatched junction nucleotides: 7. This CDR3 is CASRGRLAGYNEQFF. The CDR3 DNA follows: TGTGCCAGCAGAGGGCGGCTAGCGGGATACAATGAGCAGTTCTTC.

The V gene is TRBV5-4, the J gene TRBJ2-7; TRBD1 aligns across 8 bases. CDR3 length: 15 amino acids. CDR1 and CDR2 (germline): SGHNT, YYREEE (reference sequence). Trimming cost V 3 bases and J 3 bases; bases outside gene matches: 8. CDR3 DNA sequence: TGTGCCAGCAGCTCGGACAGGGCCTCAATCTACGAGCAGTACTTC. Amino acids: CASSSDRASIYEQYF.

The chain uses TRBV9 and TRBJ2-7, with 10 bases aligning to TRBD2. The CDR3 consists of 13 residues. The germline CDR1 and CDR2 sequences are SGDLS and YYNGEE. Unmatched junction bases numbered 4, after V lost 7 bases and J lost 3 bases. The CDR3 bases are TGTGCCAGCGGAGGACTAGCGGACTACGAGCAGTACTTC. Protein sequence: CASGGLADYEQYF. The full variable domain, with the rest looked up from reference TRBV9 and TRBJ2-7, is DSGVTQTPKHLITATGQRVTLRCSPRSGDLSVYWYQQSLDQGLQFLIQYYNGEERAKGNILERFSAQQFPDLHSELNLSSLELGDSALYFCASGGLADYEQYFGPGTRLTVT.

This chain connects TRBV6-5 to TRBJ1-6, with D possibly matching TRBD1 (5 bases). Germline V gene data show CDR1 as MNHEY and CDR2 as SVGAGI. The CDR3 contains 13 residues. Trimming removed 1 base at V and 8 bases at J, with 6 bases between. The CDR3 DNA follows: TGTGCCAGCAGTTACTTAGGGGATTCACCCCTCCACTTT. This encodes CASSYLGDSPLHF.

The chain joins TRBV10-3 to TRBJ2-6; perhaps TRBD1 as D (7 bases). The CDR3 covers 17 residues. Trimming cost V 0 bases and J 2 bases, with 11 bases left between them. Germline lookup yields CDR1 ENHRY and CDR2 SYGVKD. DNA of the CDR3: TGTGCCATCAGTGAGTCCCAGGGGGAGGCTGGGGCCAACGTCCTGACTTTC. Amino acid sequence: CAISESQGEAGANVLTF.